Listed below are T cell receptor beta chains from one sample, sequenced in a study of T cell responses to AZD1222 COVID-19 vaccine. Sequencing used immunoSEQ multiplex PCR; TCRdb keeps in-frame clones, though not all of them. Among 150,000 to 200,000 clones listed, approximately 93% were seen once. The starting material was peripheral blood, obtained on day 0 of AZD1222 vaccination. The receptors come from an adult in good health. CDR3s include the opening cysteine and the closing phenylalanine or tryptophan. Fields, in order: V gene, J gene, D gene, clone size, CDR3 DNA, CDR3 protein. The D gene is left open where the match is weak. A clone size is listed for some rows: how often the clone was seen (once, few, many), or a class if it is expanded.

>TRBV5-4|TRBJ1-2|NA|NA
TGTGCCAGCAGCTTTGGGAGTACTTATGGCTACACCTTC
CASSFGSTYGYTF
>TRBV7-6|TRBJ2-2|TRBD1|NA
TGTGCCAGCAGCTTGACAGGGTTTATGGACACCGGGGAGCTGTTTTTT
CASSLTGFMDTGELFF
>TRBV6-2/TRBV6-3|TRBJ2-7|NA|NA
TGTGCCAGCAGCGAGATATCGGGCAACGTCTACGAGCAGTACTTC
CASSEISGNVYEQYF
>TRBV9|TRBJ1-3|TRBD1|NA
TGTGCCAGCAGCATTACTGACAGGGACTCTGGAAACACCATATATTTT
CASSITDRDSGNTIYF
>TRBV6-5|TRBJ1-5|TRBD1|NA
TGTGCCAGCAGGACCGGACAGGTGGATCAGCCCCAGCATTTT
CASRTGQVDQPQHF
>TRBV11-3|TRBJ2-2|TRBD2|NA
TGTGCCAGCAGCCCAGACGGGACTAGCTCAACCGGGGAGCTGTTTTTT
CASSPDGTSSTGELFF
>TRBV19|TRBJ2-7|NA|few
TGTGCCAGTAGTATCCGCCAGGGAGCCTACGAGCAGTACTTC
CASSIRQGAYEQYF
>TRBV18|TRBJ2-1|NA|NA
TGTGCCAGCTCACCAGCAGAAGGGGGGGGATACAATGAGCAGTTCTTC
CASSPAEGGGYNEQFF
>TRBV4-3|TRBJ1-2|NA|NA
TGCGCCAGCAGCCAAGCGCCGTCGGGTAACTATGGCTACACCTTC
CASSQAPSGNYGYTF
>TRBV5-1|TRBJ2-2|NA|once
TGCGCCAGCAGCCTAAACCCTATCGCCGGGGAGCTGTTTTTT
CASSLNPIAGELFF
>TRBV12-3/TRBV12-4|TRBJ2-3|NA|NA
TGTGCCAGCAGTTCCACACTAGTGGGGGGAATTTTT
CASSSTLVGGIF
>TRBV5-1|TRBJ1-2|TRBD1|NA
TGCGCCAGCAGCCCGGGACAGGGTTTGGGTGGCTACACCTTC
CASSPGQGLGGYTF
>TRBV29-1|TRBJ2-3|TRBD2|NA
TGCAGCGTTCGGGGACTAGCGGGGGAGCTATACACAGATACGCAGTATTTT
CSVRGLAGELYTDTQYF
>TRBV5-4|TRBJ1-4|TRBD1|many
TGTGCCAGCAGCTTTGGACAGGGAGATGAAAAACTGTTTTTT
CASSFGQGDEKLFF
>TRBV9|TRBJ1-1|NA|once
TGTGCCAGCAGCCGCGGACAGCATTCGACCTTAAACACTGAAGCTTTCTTT
CASSRGQHSTLNTEAFF
>TRBV7-3|TRBJ2-6|NA|once
TGTGCCAGCAGCTTAACGGGACGGAGCTCTGGGGCCAACGTCCTGACTTTC
CASSLTGRSSGANVLTF
>TRBV29-1|TRBJ1-1|TRBD1|NA
TGCAGCGTTGATTGGGGACAGGGGGAAGGCACTGAAGCTTTCTTT
CSVDWGQGEGTEAFF
>TRBV6-2/TRBV6-3|TRBJ1-5|TRBD1|NA
TGTGCCAGCAGTTACTATGGGGACAGTACTAATCAGCCCCAGCATTTT
CASSYYGDSTNQPQHF
>TRBV18|TRBJ1-4|NA|NA
TGTGCCAGCTCACCATACGACGGGGCGGATGAAAAACTGTTTTTT
CASSPYDGADEKLFF
>TRBV11-2|TRBJ1-3|NA|NA
TGTGCCAGCAGCTTAATTGGTGAGGGAACTGGAAACACCATATATTTT
CASSLIGEGTGNTIYF
>TRBV3-1/TRBV3-2|TRBJ1-4|TRBD1|NA
TGTGCCAGCAGCCTGGGCCGCGGACAGGGAGGTTTTCGGGAAAAACTGTTTTTT
CASSLGRGQGGFREKLFF
>TRBV6-5|TRBJ1-1|NA|NA
TGTGCCAGCAGGGAGCTGGTTAACACTGAAGCTTTCTTT
CASRELVNTEAFF
>TRBV7-2|TRBJ2-1|TRBD2|NA
TGTGCCAGCAGCTCGCCTAGCGGGGGGCACTATGAGCAGTTCTTC
CASSSPSGGHYEQFF
>TRBV18|TRBJ1-2|NA|once
TGTGCCAGCTCACCCGACGCCAACTATGGCTACACCTTC
CASSPDANYGYTF
>TRBV7-8|TRBJ1-6|TRBD1|NA
TGTGCCAGCAGCTTCAGGGGGGGGTATAATTCACCCCTCCACTTT
CASSFRGGYNSPLHF
>TRBV5-1|TRBJ1-5|NA|NA
TGCGCCAGCAGCTTGGGAGTGGAGGGCAATCAGCCCCAGCATTTT
CASSLGVEGNQPQHF
>TRBV19|TRBJ1-6|NA|NA
TGTGCCAGTAGAACGGGACTAGGCCGGAGCTCCTATAATTCACCCCTCCACTTT
CASRTGLGRSSYNSPLHF
>TRBV5-1|TRBJ2-2|NA|NA
TGCGCCAGCAGCTTGGTCCCAGGGACGGGCACCGGGGAGCTGTTTTTT
CASSLVPGTGTGELFF
>TRBV28|TRBJ1-2|NA|NA
TGTGCCAGCAGTTTGGGCTCCCAGGGCTATGGCTACACCTTC
CASSLGSQGYGYTF
>TRBV18|TRBJ2-3|NA|NA
TGTGCCAGCTCACCCATCCCGGGACTCGGGGGGCGTACGCAGTATTTT
CASSPIPGLGGRTQYF
>TRBV7-9|TRBJ2-1|TRBD1|NA
TGTGCCAGCAGCTTAGCGGGACAGCCGTACAATGAGCAGTTCTTC
CASSLAGQPYNEQFF
>TRBV2|TRBJ1-4|TRBD1|NA
TGTGCCAGCAGGGTGGACAGGGGGCAAACTAATGAAAAACTGTTTTTT
CASRVDRGQTNEKLFF
>TRBV30|TRBJ1-2|TRBD1|NA
TGTGCCTGGAAGAATGTACGGGACAGTGGCTATGGCTACACCTTC
CAWKNVRDSGYGYTF
>TRBV3-1/TRBV3-2|TRBJ1-5|NA|NA
TGTGCCAGCAGCCAATTCCTAGGTCAGCCCCAGCATTTT
CASSQFLGQPQHF
>TRBV7-9|TRBJ1-4|TRBD1|NA
TGTGCCAGCAGCTTAAGGGGACAGGGTGCAACTAATGAAAAACTGTTTTTT
CASSLRGQGATNEKLFF
>TRBV19|TRBJ1-4|TRBD1|NA
TGTGCCAGTAGTCCCCGACGGCCAGGGGGGGAAAAACTGTTTTTT
CASSPRRPGGEKLFF
>TRBV5-1|TRBJ2-2|NA|NA
TGCGCCAGCAGGAATACAGGGAAGGGCACCGGGGAGCTGTTTTTT
CASRNTGKGTGELFF
>TRBV3-1/TRBV3-2|TRBJ1-2|NA|NA
TGTGCCAGCAGCCAAGGACAGGTTGGCTACACCTTC
CASSQGQVGYTF
>TRBV15|TRBJ1-3|NA|NA
TGTGCCACCAGCTACGAAACGGGCACCATATATTTT
CATSYETGTIYF
>TRBV7-8|TRBJ2-3|NA|NA
TGTGCCAGCAGCTTAGAGTTAGACTACTTCGGGAGAACAGATACGCAGTATTTT
CASSLELDYFGRTDTQYF
>TRBV28|TRBJ2-3|NA|few
TGTGCCAGCAGTTCAAACCCGGTTAGGCACACAGATACGCAGTATTTT
CASSSNPVRHTDTQYF
>TRBV27|TRBJ1-6|NA|few
TGTGCCAGCAGTTTCCACGACCCCTTCACCCTCCACTTT
CASSFHDPFTLHF